This entry concerns a single T cell receptor beta chain. Its antigen is unknown. Within one base of it there is no much larger clone, and no base qualities were kept. TCRbeta CDR3 regions were amplified from genomic DNA by means of the immunoSEQ Assay, a bias-controlled multiplex PCR. Turning to the authors' computational methods: The number of nucleated cells in each sample was estimated by amplification of reference gene primers within the assay. To quantify the absolute abundance of each unique TCRbeta CDR3 rearrangement, sequence reads were collapsed and filtered. For each sample, productive Simpson clonality was calculated by taking the square root of Simpson's diversity index across productive rearrangements. The source is immuneACCESS, and TCRdb retained only in-frame sequences with V and J called. Part of the clones is not carried over; for the studies checked, unresolved V genes explain less than half of this, and the remainder is unexplained. V and J calls and clone size are given by that table; D and trimming were obtained from the DNA. The sample profile shows roughly 40,000 clones; around 90% of them were found once. 1% to 1.5% of the sample lies in the top ten.

Whole blood was collected in K2EDTA tubes by collaborating institutions according to the institutions' own protocols. For TCRbeta analysis, collaborator samples were shipped as frozen whole blood, as isolated PBMCs, or as DNA extracted from either sample type. This sample is drawn from a study of blood T cell repertoires in COVID-19 (dated by TCRdb to between 2020 and 2021). Regarding the study in general: Samples from collaborators originated in the United States, Italy and Spain and spanned both the acute and convalescent phases of COVID-19. The prospective study material was composed of cDNA or gDNA derived from T cells, B-cell-depleted T cells, or PBMCs. Deeply sampled blood TCRbeta repertoires from subjects exposed to, actively infected with, or recovered from COVID-19 were included in the dataset. The repertoires were released in a freely available public database intended as a resource for research on the immune response to SARS-CoV-2. The samples were drawn from two sources: the first 160 participants of the ongoing ImmuneRACE study, and 1,254 subjects contributed by 6 global collaborators. The sample metadata nearly always contained a de-identified subject ID, COVID-19 status, age in years and sex. Where available, HLA class I and class II types were taken from metadata supplied by the sample provider and were not determined by assay-based typing. Study-wide findings and limitations: How much clinical and demographic metadata was included differed by source and by participant, and the metadata was provided uncurated.

V gives up 1 base and J gives up 0 bases, and the segment between their germline ends measures 13 bases. Including the terminal cysteine and phenylalanine, the CDR3 comprises 16 residues. Of all the DNA, just the CDR3 is kept, 48 bases in frame from base 1. CDR1 and CDR2 are drawn from the germline V gene: SGHTS, YDEGEE. Sequenced input: peripheral blood. This chain joins TRBV5-8 to TRBJ1-1, and possibly TRBD1, on 6 matching bases. This TCR was recovered from a woman in her forties with acute or convalescent COVID-19. The CDR3 has the sequence CASSLWSGVLNTEAFF. The base sequence is TGTGCCAGCAGCTTGTGGTCAGGGGTCTTGAACACTGAAGCTTTCTTT.